This T cell receptor beta chain stems from a study of OX40 agonist ivuxolimab in advanced cancers. Trimming took 3 bases from V and 1 from J, leaving 11 bases between them. The CDR3 contains 15 residues. The V gene's germline CDR1 is MDHEN and CDR2 SYDVKM. Libraries were prepared by immunoSEQ multiplex PCR; TCRdb keeps only in-frame clonotypes and omits some of them. Counted here are approximately 60,000 clones, approximately 91% occurring once; the ten biggest clones make up 6.9%. The specimen comprised CD4+ or CD8+ T cells sorted from blood, sampled in a trial of the OX40 agonist ivuxolimab. V usage is TRBV28 and J usage is TRBJ2-3; no clear D gene. This TCR derives from an adult with an advanced solid tumor such as melanoma, head and neck, liver or kidney cancer. The CDR3 DNA follows: TGTGCCAGCAGTTTTTTGGGAACACGCACAGATACGCAGTATTTT. As protein: CASSFLGTRTDTQYF.